This entry lists 6 T cell receptor beta chains sequenced from one sample in a study of beta chain features in type 1 diabetes. For these receptors, no antigen is known. Study-level points and caveats: TCRB CDR3 length was moderately but significantly reduced in all four CD4+ subsets of Type 1 diabetes patients.

cDNA synthesis used the whole RNA isolate, giving expressed TCRB sequences. Here immunoSEQ multiplex PCR was the method, and the copy in TCRdb shows in-frame clones only, minus some. Seen here are around 150,000 clones, approximately 9% observed once, and the top ten hold around 0.5%. The specimen was central memory CD4+ T cells from blood. The receptor set was obtained from a woman between 18 and 29 years old with type 1 diabetes.

The chain links TRBV4-2 to TRBJ2-1; 11 bases are a match to TRBD2. From germline, CDR1 is LGHNA and CDR2 YNFKEQ. The CDR3 has 16 residues. Losses at the gene ends were 3 bases for V and 5 bases for J; bases not matched to a gene: 6. In nucleotides, the CDR3 is TGTGCCAGCAGCCAGGAGGGACTAGCGGTTAACAATGAGCAGTTCTTC. It yields the protein CASSQEGLAVNNEQFF.

This chain connects TRBV28 to TRBJ1-5; TRBD1 might be the D (5 bases). The CDR3 loop spans 14 amino acids. Germline lookup yields CDR1 MDHEN and CDR2 SYDVKM. The V end was cut by 5 bases, the J end by 6 bases, with 14 bases between. As DNA, the CDR3 is TGTGCCAGCAGTCTAGGGGTGGTGGGTCAGCCCCAGCATTTT. Its protein product is CASSLGVVGQPQHF.

This clone has just a few counts. V is TRBV23-1 and J is TRBJ2-3; possible D gene TRBD1, 5 bases. TRBV23-1 is an ORF, and what it does is uncertain. The CDR3 is 19 residues long. The V end was cut by 2 bases, the J end by 2 bases, with 23 bases between. CDR3 sequence: CASSQPVDRQRTFTDTQYF. The CDR3 nucleotides are TGCGCCAGCAGTCAACCCGTGGACCGACAGCGAACCTTCACAGATACGCAGTATTTT.

This clone has more than one count but fewer than ten. The rearrangement uses TRBV5-1 and TRBJ2-7, with 8 bases matching TRBD1. This CDR3 is built from 16 residues. V trimming: 0 bases; J trimming: 7 bases; junction bases outside the gene matches: 12. Germline V gene sequence: CDR1 SGHRS, CDR2 YFSETQ. CDR3 coding DNA: TGCGCCAGCAGCTTGGGGCCCGGGACAGGTATTTCGGAGCAGTACTTC. It translates to CASSLGPGTGISEQYF.

The chain employs TRBV19 and TRBJ2-3; 7 nucleotides align to TRBD2. Germline assignment: CDR1 LNHDA and CDR2 SQIVND (reference sequence). The CDR3 has 13 residues. The CDR3 sequence is CAVQREGTDTQYF. In nucleotides, the CDR3 is TGTGCTGTCCAGAGGGAGGGAACAGATACGCAGTATTTT.

The chain links TRBV5-1 to TRBJ2-3; 8 nucleotides match TRBD2. Germline CDR1 is SGHRS and CDR2 is YFSETQ. The CDR3 has 15 residues. V lost 4 bases, J lost 3 bases, and 7 bases stayed unmatched. The CDR3 is CASSERTSSTDTQYF. The CDR3 DNA is TGCGCCAGCAGCGAGAGGACTAGCTCAACAGATACGCAGTATTTT.